This record covers a single T cell receptor beta chain. Its target is unknown. Repertoires were generated with immunoSEQ multiplex PCR, while TCRdb's copy carries only in-frame clones and drops some. Of 81,000 or so clones listed, around 84% are singletons. These data belong to a study of identifying expanded T cells in peripheral blood. Study observations and caveats: Technical replicates showed around 1.1 changed clones; about 2 weeks approximately 16; four weeks 19.

Healthy donors had no documented immune events, such as infections, while sampled. In germline, CDR1 is SGHAT, CDR2 FQDESV (reference sequence). The CDR3 length is 14 residues. V lost 6 bases and J lost 5; bases outside the gene matches: 7. J is TRBJ2-1 and V is TRBV11-1; 7 bases are shared with TRBD1. What was sequenced was blood. This sequence originates from a person aged 18 to 70 in good health. The CDR3 loop reads CASRNRDSNNEQFF. In DNA form, the CDR3 reads TGTGCCAGCAGAAACCGGGACAGTAACAATGAGCAGTTCTTC.